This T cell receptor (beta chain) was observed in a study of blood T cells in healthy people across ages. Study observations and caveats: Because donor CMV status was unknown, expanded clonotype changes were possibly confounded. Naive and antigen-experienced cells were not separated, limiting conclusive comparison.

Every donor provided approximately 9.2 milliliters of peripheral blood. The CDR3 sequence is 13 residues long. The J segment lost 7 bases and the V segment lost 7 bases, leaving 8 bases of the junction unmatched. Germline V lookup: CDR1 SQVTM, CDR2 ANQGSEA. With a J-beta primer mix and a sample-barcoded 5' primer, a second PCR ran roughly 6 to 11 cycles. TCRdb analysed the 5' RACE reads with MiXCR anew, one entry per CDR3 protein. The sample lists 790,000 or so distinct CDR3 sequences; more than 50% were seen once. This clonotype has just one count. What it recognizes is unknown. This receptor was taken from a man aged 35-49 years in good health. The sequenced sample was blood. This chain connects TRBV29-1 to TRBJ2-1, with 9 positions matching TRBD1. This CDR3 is CSATAGTGNEQFF. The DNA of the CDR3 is TGCAGCGCCACAGCCGGGACAGGGAATGAGCAGTTCTTC.